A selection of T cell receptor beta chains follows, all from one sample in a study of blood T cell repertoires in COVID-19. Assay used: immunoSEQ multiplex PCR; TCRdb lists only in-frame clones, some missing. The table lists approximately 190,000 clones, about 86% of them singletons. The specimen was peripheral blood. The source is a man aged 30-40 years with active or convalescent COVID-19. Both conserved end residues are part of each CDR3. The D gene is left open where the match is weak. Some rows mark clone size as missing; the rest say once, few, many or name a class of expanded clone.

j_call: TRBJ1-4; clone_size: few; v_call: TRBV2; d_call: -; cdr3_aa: CASSDQEKLFF; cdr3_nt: TGTGCCAGCAGTGACCAAGAAAAACTGTTTTTT
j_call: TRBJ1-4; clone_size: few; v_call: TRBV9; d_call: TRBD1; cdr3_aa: CASSAGTVGPNEKLFF; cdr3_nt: TGTGCCAGCAGCGCCGGGACAGTGGGCCCGAATGAAAAACTGTTTTTT
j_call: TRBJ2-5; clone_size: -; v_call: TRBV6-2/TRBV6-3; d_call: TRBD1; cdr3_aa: CASSWTGVEQETQYF; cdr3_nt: TGTGCCAGCAGTTGGACAGGGGTAGAGCAAGAGACCCAGTACTTC
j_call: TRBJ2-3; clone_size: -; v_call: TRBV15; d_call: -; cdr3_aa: CATSREGGATDTQYF; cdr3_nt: TGTGCCACCAGCAGAGAAGGGGGAGCCACAGATACGCAGTATTTT
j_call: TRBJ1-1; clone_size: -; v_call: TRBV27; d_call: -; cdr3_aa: CASRARGPNTEAFF; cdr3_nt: TGTGCCAGCAGGGCCAGGGGACCGAACACTGAAGCTTTCTTT
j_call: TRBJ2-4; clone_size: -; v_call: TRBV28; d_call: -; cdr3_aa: CASSFGTGTKNIQYF; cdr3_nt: TGTGCCAGCAGTTTTGGTACAGGGACCAAAAACATTCAGTACTTC
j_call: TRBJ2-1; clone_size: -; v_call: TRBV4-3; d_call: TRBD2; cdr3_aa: CASSQKASGTVEQFF; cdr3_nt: TGCGCCAGCAGCCAGAAGGCTAGCGGGACAGTTGAGCAGTTCTTC
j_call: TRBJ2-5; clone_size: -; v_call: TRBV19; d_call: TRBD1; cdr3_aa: CASSLAGTVETQYF; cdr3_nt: TGTGCCAGTAGTTTAGCCGGGACAGTAGAGACCCAGTACTTC
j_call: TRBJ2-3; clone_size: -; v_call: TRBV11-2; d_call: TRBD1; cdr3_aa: CASSLVSRQGARSTQYF; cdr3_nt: TGTGCCAGCAGCTTAGTTTCGCGACAGGGGGCGCGAAGTACGCAGTATTTT
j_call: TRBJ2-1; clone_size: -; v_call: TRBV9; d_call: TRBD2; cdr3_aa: CASSVEGTTHNEQFF; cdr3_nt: TGTGCCAGCAGCGTAGAAGGGACTACACACAATGAGCAGTTCTTC
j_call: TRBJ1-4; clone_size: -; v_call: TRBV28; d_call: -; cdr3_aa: CASSSPPGEKLFF; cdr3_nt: TGTGCCAGCAGTTCCCCCCCAGGGGAAAAACTGTTTTTT
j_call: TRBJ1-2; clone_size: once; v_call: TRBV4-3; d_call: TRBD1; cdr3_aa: CASSQDLQGAYGYTF; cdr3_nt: TGCGCCAGCAGCCAAGATTTACAGGGGGCCTATGGCTACACCTTC
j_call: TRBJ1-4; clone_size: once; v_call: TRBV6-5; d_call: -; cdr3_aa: CASSYFQGTTNEKLFF; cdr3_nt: TGTGCCAGCAGTTACTTCCAGGGTACAACTAATGAAAAACTGTTTTTT
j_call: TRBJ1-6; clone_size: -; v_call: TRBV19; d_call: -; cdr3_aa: CASTIAAALDSPLHF; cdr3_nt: TGTGCCAGTACCATAGCGGCGGCCCTCGATTCACCCCTCCACTTT
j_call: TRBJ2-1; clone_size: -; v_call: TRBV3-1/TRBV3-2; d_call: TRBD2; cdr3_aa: CASRGSGRSYNEQFF; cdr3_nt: TGTGCCAGCAGAGGTAGCGGGAGATCCTACAATGAGCAGTTCTTC
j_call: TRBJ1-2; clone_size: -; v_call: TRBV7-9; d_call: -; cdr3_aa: CASSSSFANYGYTF; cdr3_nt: TGTGCCAGCAGCTCGTCCTTTGCTAACTATGGCTACACCTTC
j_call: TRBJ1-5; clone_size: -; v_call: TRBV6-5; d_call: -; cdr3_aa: CASGPGGNSNQPQHF; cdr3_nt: TGTGCCAGCGGACCTGGAGGAAATAGCAATCAGCCCCAGCATTTT
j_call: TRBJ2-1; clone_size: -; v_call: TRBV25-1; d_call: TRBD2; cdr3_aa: CASSDLGREGSDEQFF; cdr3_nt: TGTGCCAGCAGTGACTTGGGGCGGGAGGGCTCAGATGAGCAGTTCTTC
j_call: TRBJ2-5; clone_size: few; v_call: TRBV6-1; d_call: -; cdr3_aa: CASSEQGWQETQYF; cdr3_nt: TGTGCCAGCAGTGAGCAGGGGTGGCAAGAGACCCAGTACTTC
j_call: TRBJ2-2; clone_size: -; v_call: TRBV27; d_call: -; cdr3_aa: CASSGQGGDPGELFF; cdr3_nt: TGTGCCAGCAGCGGGCAGGGGGGAGACCCCGGGGAGCTGTTTTTT
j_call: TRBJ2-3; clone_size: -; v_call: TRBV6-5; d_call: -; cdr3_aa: CASSRTSGFTDTQYF; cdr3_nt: TGTGCCAGCAGTCGAACTTCGGGATTCACAGATACGCAGTATTTT
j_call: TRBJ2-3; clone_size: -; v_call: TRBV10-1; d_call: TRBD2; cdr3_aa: CASSESGLAGQDTQYF; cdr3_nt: TGCGCCAGCAGTGAGTCGGGACTAGCGGGTCAAGATACGCAGTATTTT